Presented here are 30 T cell receptor beta chains from one specimen sequenced in a study of T cell repertoires and HLA-DP antigens. These TCRs are of unknown antigen specificity. Sequenced by immunoSEQ multiplex PCR; TCRdb stores in-frame clones only, minus some. The data hold some 110,000 clones, with about 92% observed a single time. The sequenced sample consisted of CD4+ T cells from PBMCs. The receptors shown here come from a woman in her late teens or twenties in good health and CMV-seronegative.

This clone was recorded once. V and J are TRBV27 and TRBJ1-5; D is perhaps TRBD1 (6 bases). The CDR3 extends over 14 amino acids. The V gene lost 6 bases and the J gene lost 4 bases, with 13 bases spanning the gap. From germline, CDR1 is MNHEY and CDR2 SMNVEV (reference sequence). The CDR3 DNA reads TGTGCCAGCAGCCCACAGGGTAGTAATCAGCCCCAGCATTTT. Translating gives CASSPQGSNQPQHF.

This clone was observed once. V gene TRBV7-8 combines with J gene TRBJ2-7; possibly TRBD2 for D (6 bases). This CDR3 contains 15 residues. Trimming removed 6 bases from V and 3 bases from J, with 18 bases in between. The germline gives CDR1 SGHVS, CDR2 FQNEAQ. The CDR3 nucleotides read TGTGCCAGCAGTCACATGGGGGGTCAGGACTACGAGCAGTACGTC. Encoded protein: CASSHMGGQDYEQYV.

The DNA for the CDR3 is TGTGCCAGCAGTCCCTCCCCCGGGGGGTGGGAAAATCAGCCCCAGCATTTT. Amino acids: CASSPSPGGWENQPQHF. This chain links TRBV28 with TRBJ1-5; maybe TRBD1 (5 bases). V was shortened by 5 bases and J by 4 bases, with 21 bases between the two germline ends. This CDR3 is 17 amino acids long. The V gene's germline CDR1 is MDHEN and CDR2 SYDVKM. The variable domain in full, completed from reference TRBV28 and TRBJ1-5, reads DVKVTQSSRYLVKRTGEKVFLECVQDMDHENMFWYRQDPGLGLRLIYFSYDVKMKEKGDIPEGYSVSREKKERFSLILESASTNQTSMYLCASSPSPGGWENQPQHFGDGTRLSIL.

The rearrangement joins TRBV9 to TRBJ2-5; TRBD1 matches 9 bases. Trimming cost V 7 bases and J 4 bases; bases outside gene matches: 8. The CDR3 runs 14 residues. Germline CDR1 and CDR2: SGDLS and YYNGEE. This CDR3 reads CASARGQGLETQYF. In DNA form, the CDR3 reads TGTGCCAGCGCAAGGGGACAGGGCTTAGAGACCCAGTACTTC.

The genes are TRBV7-3 and TRBJ2-1, with D unresolved. V was clipped by 1 base and J by 6 bases, with 13 bases between them. The CDR3 is made up of 15 amino acids. Germline CDR1 reads SGHTA; CDR2 reads FQGTGA. The chain's CDR3 is CASSLRGGNANEQFF. CDR3 sequence (DNA): TGTGCCAGCAGCTTAAGAGGCGGCAATGCCAATGAGCAGTTCTTC.

In its sample, this clone was seen once. The chain uses TRBV5-1 and TRBJ2-1; TRBD2 aligns across 8 bases. Trimming cost V 8 bases and J 13 bases; bases outside gene matches: 11. Germline loops: CDR1 SGHRS, CDR2 YFSETQ. This CDR3 is built from 12 residues. This chain's CDR3 is CASKAGANSQFF. The CDR3 DNA reads as TGCGCCAGTAAAGCGGGGGCGAATTCCCAGTTCTTC.

This rearrangement joins TRBV28 to TRBJ2-2, with 11 bases fitting TRBD1. V was clipped by 4 bases and J by 5 bases; unmatched bases: 6. Germline V gives CDR1 MDHEN, CDR2 SYDVKM. This CDR3 has 16 residues. CDR3 sequence (DNA): TGTGCCAGCAGTTCAATCGGGACAGGGGGGACCGGGGAGCTGTTTTTT. Its translation: CASSSIGTGGTGELFF.

The chain couples TRBV6-1 to TRBJ2-3; 10 nucleotides agree with TRBD1. Germline V lookup: CDR1 MNHNS, CDR2 SASEGT. J gave up 1 base and V 4 bases, and 5 bases lay outside the gene matches. This CDR3 has 16 residues. CDR3 nucleotides: TGTGCCAGCAGTGGGGGGGACAGGGGTGGCACAGATACGCAGTATTTT. Translating gives CASSGGDRGGTDTQYF.

J is TRBJ2-3 and V is TRBV7-2, with 13 bases aligning to TRBD2. V shed 5 bases and J 3 bases; nucleotides not matched to a gene: 8. The CDR3 is made up of 17 amino acids. Germline assignment: CDR1 SGHTA and CDR2 FQGNSA. CDR3 nucleotide sequence: TGTGCCAGCAGCCCGAGGCGGACTAGCGGGAGAACAGATACGCAGTATTTT. This codes for CASSPRRTSGRTDTQYF. The whole variable domain, remainder taken from reference TRBV7-2 and TRBJ2-3, is GAGVSQSPSNKVTEKGKDVELRCDPISGHTALYWYRQSLGQGLEFLIYFQGNSAPDKSGLPSDRFSAERTGGSVSTLTIQRTQQEDSAVYLCASSPRRTSGRTDTQYFGPGTRLTVL.

The chain recombines TRBV2 with TRBJ1-6, with no clear D. The germline gives CDR1 SNHLY, CDR2 FYNNEI. The CDR3 totals 13 residues. Trimming took 9 bases from V and 7 from J, leaving 13 bases between them. CDR3 region: CASSDSANSPLHF. DNA of the CDR3: TGTGCCAGTAGCGACTCCGCGAATTCACCCCTCCACTTT.

This rearrangement joins TRBV4-1 to TRBJ1-2, with 7 bases lining up with TRBD1. Germline CDR1 MGHRA, CDR2 YSYEKL. V trimming: 1 base; J trimming: 5 bases; junction bases outside the gene matches: 16. The CDR3 sequence is 18 residues long. CDR3 protein: CASSQVLGQIVGGYGYTF. The CDR3 nucleotides are TGCGCCAGCAGCCAAGTTCTGGGACAGATAGTAGGGGGGTATGGCTACACCTTC.

The chain uses TRBV11-2 and TRBJ2-5; D is perhaps TRBD2 (5 bases). Germline lookup yields CDR1 SGHAT and CDR2 FQNNGV. This CDR3 contains 14 residues. V was cut by 1 base and J by 3 bases, with 9 bases left in between. This chain's CDR3 is CASSLVPGEETQYF. The CDR3 nucleotides are TGTGCCAGCAGCTTAGTACCCGGGGAAGAGACCCAGTACTTC.

The chain has TRBV28 and TRBJ1-5, with no clear D. This CDR3 comprises 15 residues. The V end lost 10 bases, the J end lost 2 bases, and 18 bases lay between the germline ends. CDR1 and CDR2 (germline): MDHEN, SYDVKM. The CDR3 region is CAIIRGTRGNQPQHF. The CDR3 DNA reads as TGTGCCATCATCCGGGGTACTAGGGGCAATCAGCCCCAGCATTTT.

The chain is built from TRBV9 and TRBJ2-6; D gene uncertain. Germline CDR1 and CDR2: SGDLS and YYNGEE. V shed 2 bases and J shed 4 bases, with 4 bases lying between them. This CDR3 comprises 13 residues. The CDR3 nucleotides read TGTGCCAGCAGCGTCCTAGGGGCCAACGTCCTGACTTTC. Amino acids: CASSVLGANVLTF. The full variable domain, in which reference TRBV9 and TRBJ2-6 provide the parts outside the CDR3, is DSGVTQTPKHLITATGQRVTLRCSPRSGDLSVYWYQQSLDQGLQFLIQYYNGEERAKGNILERFSAQQFPDLHSELNLSSLELGDSALYFCASSVLGANVLTFGAGSRLTVL.

This chain links TRBV5-1 with TRBJ1-2, with no clear D. The germline V gene has CDR1 SGHRS and CDR2 YFSETQ. The CDR3 has 16 residues. V lost 2 bases and J lost 0, with 14 bases in between. CDR3 region: CASSFPQSGANYGYTF. CDR3 DNA sequence: TGCGCCAGCAGCTTCCCGCAGAGCGGAGCTAACTATGGCTACACCTTC. Together with reference TRBV5-1 and TRBJ1-2, the CDR3 gives the full variable domain: KAGVTQTPRYLIKTRGQQVTLSCSPISGHRSVSWYQQTPGQGLQFLFEYFSETQRNKGNFPGRFSGRQFSNSRSEMNVSTLELGDSALYLCASSFPQSGANYGYTFGSGTRLTVV.

The chain carries TRBV7-8 and TRBJ2-6; D call uncertain. Between the trimmed V and J ends, which lost 8 bases and 2 bases, there was a span of 10 bases. This CDR3 is built from 14 residues. Germline CDR1 reads SGHVS; CDR2 reads FQNEAQ. The CDR3 nucleotides read TGTGCCAGCTCCCGATACCCTGGGGCCAACGTCCTGACTTTC. This gives the protein CASSRYPGANVLTF.

The chain links TRBV7-3 to TRBJ2-3; unclear D gene. CDR1 is SGHTA and CDR2 is FQGTGA in the germline V gene. Trimming took 0 bases from V and 0 from J, leaving 13 bases between them. The CDR3 extends over 17 amino acids. CDR3 amino acids: CASSLTYDSSSTDTQYF. DNA of the CDR3: TGTGCCAGCAGCTTAACGTACGATTCCTCTAGCACAGATACGCAGTATTTT.

The V call is TRBV9, the J call TRBJ2-2; D not certain. Germline loops: CDR1 SGDLS, CDR2 YYNGEE. The CDR3 sequence is 16 residues long. Trimming left V 0 bases short and J 4 bases short, with 13 bases between. The CDR3 protein is CASSVVPFPGTGELFF. The CDR3 DNA is TGTGCCAGCAGCGTAGTCCCCTTCCCGGGCACCGGGGAGCTGTTTTTT.

The gene calls are TRBV5-4 and TRBJ2-3, with D perhaps assigned TRBD1 or TRBD2 (5 bases each). This CDR3 comprises 13 residues. With 0 bases removed from V and 8 bases from J, the gap between germline ends came to 10 bases. Germline loops: CDR1 SGHNT, CDR2 YYREEE (reference sequence). This CDR3 reads CASSLGGSATQYF. CDR3 DNA sequence: TGTGCCAGCAGCTTGGGGGGGAGTGCTACGCAGTATTTT.

The chain has TRBV5-1 and TRBJ1-1; D perhaps matches TRBD1 (6 bases). The CDR3 spans 13 residues. Trimming took 3 bases from V and 10 from J, leaving 16 bases between them. Germline V gives CDR1 SGHRS, CDR2 YFSETQ. In DNA form, the CDR3 reads TGCGCCAGCAGCTCGGGCGACAGAGGGGGAGCTTTCTTT. Its protein product is CASSSGDRGGAFF.

The chain combines TRBV2 with TRBJ2-1; 8 nucleotides agree with TRBD1. The CDR3 covers 12 residues. Germline CDR1 SNHLY, CDR2 FYNNEI. Trimming at V came to 4 bases and at J to 15 bases, leaving 8 bases not matched to a gene. The CDR3 DNA reads TGTGCCAGCAGTGGCTCAGGGGGCATATTGTTCTTC. Amino acids: CASSGSGGILFF.

J is TRBJ2-7 and V is TRBV6-6; no definite D call. This CDR3 has 12 amino acids. Germline CDR1 reads MNHNY; CDR2 reads SVGAGI (reference sequence). The ends were cut back, 0 bases at V and 5 bases at J, with 5 bases in the middle. The CDR3 here is CASSYSVDEQYF. The CDR3 nucleotides read TGTGCCAGCAGTTACTCGGTGGACGAGCAGTACTTC.

The chain links TRBV28 to TRBJ1-3; 11 bases are a match to TRBD1. This CDR3 is built from 16 residues. Germline CDR1 is MDHEN and CDR2 is SYDVKM. Unmatched junction bases numbered 5, after V lost 3 bases and J lost 4 bases. CDR3 residues: CASSFPGTGGGNTIYF. The CDR3 DNA follows: TGTGCCAGCAGTTTCCCCGGGACAGGGGGAGGAAACACCATATATTTT.

The rearrangement uses TRBV6-6 and TRBJ2-3; D unclear. V was clipped by 5 bases and J by 0 bases, with 3 bases between them. The germline V gene has CDR1 MNHNY and CDR2 SVGAGI (reference sequence). The CDR3 runs to 12 residues. The CDR3 sequence is CASSPSTDTQYF. The CDR3 DNA is TGTGCCAGCAGTCCGAGCACAGATACGCAGTATTTT.

The chain recombines TRBV7-2 with TRBJ1-2; 10 bases fit TRBD1. Unmatched junction bases numbered 10, after V lost 5 bases and J lost 1 base. CDR3 size: 17 residues. Germline lookup yields CDR1 SGHTA and CDR2 FQGNSA. Here the CDR3 reads CASSPRPGTGDNYGYTF. CDR3 coding DNA: TGTGCCAGCAGCCCCCGTCCCGGGACAGGGGATAACTATGGCTACACCTTC.

The chain uses TRBV29-1 and TRBJ1-5, with a tentative D call TRBD1 (6 bases). The CDR3 loop spans 12 amino acids. Trimming cost V 6 bases and J 8 bases, with 14 bases left between them. CDR1 is SQVTM, CDR2 ANQGSEA, per germline. The CDR3, as DNA: TGCAGCGTGCAGCAGGGGATGGAGCCCCAGCATTTT. This encodes CSVQQGMEPQHF.

The chain uses TRBV28 and TRBJ1-3, with D tentatively TRBD1 (5 bases). Germline-derived CDR1 and CDR2 are MDHEN and SYDVKM. V lost 3 bases, J lost 3 bases, and 12 bases lay in between. There are 15 residues in the CDR3. CDR3 DNA: TGTGCCAGCAGTTTGGAGAAGGGGCTTGGAAACACCATATATTTT. Its protein product is CASSLEKGLGNTIYF.

This clone was observed a single time. The rearrangement joins TRBV7-2 to TRBJ1-6; TRBD1 aligns across 8 bases. The J segment lost 14 bases and the V segment lost 4 bases, leaving 10 bases of the junction unmatched. Germline V gene sequence: CDR1 SGHTA, CDR2 FQGNSA. The CDR3 spans 14 residues. The CDR3 reads CASSSGQGRGTLHF. For the CDR3, the DNA is TGTGCCAGCAGCTCTGGACAGGGTAGAGGAACCCTCCACTTT.

This clone was found once. The genes are TRBV5-5 and TRBJ2-3; D is perhaps TRBD1 or TRBD2 (5 bases each). This CDR3 contains 15 residues. Germline CDR1 reads SGHKS; CDR2 reads YYEKEE (reference sequence). V lost 1 base, J lost 2 bases, and 11 bases lay in between. The CDR3 bases are TGTGCCAGCAGCTTGTTGGGGGTTACCACAGATACGCAGTATTTT. This encodes CASSLLGVTTDTQYF.

This clone was counted between two and nine times. The chain has TRBV18 and TRBJ1-5; tentatively, D is TRBD1 (5 bases). This CDR3 is 18 amino acids long. Germline CDR1 is KGHSH and CDR2 is LQKENI. V shed 3 bases and J shed 0 bases, with 18 bases lying between them. DNA for the CDR3: TGTGCCAGCTCACCGATGCGAGGGGACGGGTATAGCAATCAGCCCCAGCATTTT. Protein product: CASSPMRGDGYSNQPQHF.